The T cell receptor (beta chain) under discussion was sequenced for a study of T cell repertoires in cytomegalovirus infection. Study background: CMV infection together with matching HLA type was indicated by public TCR beta signatures. Notes on the study in general: Clonotypes of TCR beta that were HLA-C-restricted and CMV-specific dominated the ex vivo response.

Germline V gene lookup returns CDR1 SGHVS and CDR2 FQNEAQ. This CDR3 contains 16 residues. V was pared by 3 bases and J by 2 bases, with 17 bases between. TCRdb itself ran the reads through MiXCR, one entry per CDR3 protein. Of under 500,000 distinct CDR3 sequences listed, approximately 40% are singletons. This clonotype was counted only a few times. The antigen is not known. The chain has TRBV7-8 and TRBJ2-7, with a possible D match to TRBD1 (6 bases). The clonotype originates from a human donor in good health (CMV status not recorded). Some clones in this sample may be carry-over from other donors' samples. This sample comprised cultured PBMCs, obtained from culture after CMV antigen stimulation. CDR3 in DNA: TGTGCCAGCAGCTTGGGGGCCCGGACAGTAGCCTACGAGCAGTACTTC. Its translation: CASSLGARTVAYEQYF.